This section outlines one T cell receptor (beta chain) sequence together with its context. This sample was included in a study of shared clonotypes between healthy human individuals. Study summary: Three plates each covered CD4 naive and memory; CD8 naive two, CD8 memory one.

The V gene's germline CDR1 is MNHEY and CDR2 SVGAGI. The CDR3 sequence is 15 residues long. The V end was cut by 6 bases, the J end by 0 bases, with 12 bases between. Assay used: immunoSEQ multiplex PCR; TCRdb lists only in-frame clones, some missing. The data show hundreds of thousands of clones, about 90% seen once. Positive CCR7 selection of CD45RO-negative cells yielded the naive CD8 cells, and terminally differentiated effector memory CD45RA+ cells were excluded. Specimen: naive CD8+ T cells sorted from blood. The chain has TRBV6-5 and TRBJ2-1; possibly TRBD1 for D (6 bases). The receptor was isolated from a man aged 30 to 39 in good health. In nucleotides, the CDR3 is TGTGCCAGCAGCCTCCGGGACAACTCCTACAATGAGCAGTTCTTC. As protein: CASSLRDNSYNEQFF.